These 13 T cell receptor beta chains originate from one sample sequenced in a study of cytomegalovirus exposure and HLA in healthy donors. 60 Vbeta and 13 Jbeta primers were used in PCR. Using immunoSEQ multiplex PCR, the repertoire was profiled, and TCRdb retains in-frame clones only, with some absent. This table has some 180,000 clones, 12% appearing once. The sample consisted of PBMCs. Receptor source: a man in his forties or fifties in good health and CMV-seropositive.

This clone appeared a few times. The gene calls are TRBV20-1 and TRBJ1-2, with D unclear. The CDR3 length is 9 residues. Looked up from germline, CDR1 is DFQATT and CDR2 is SNEGSKA (reference sequence). V was clipped by 4 bases and J by 7 bases, with 4 bases between them. The CDR3: CSANLGYTF. CDR3 DNA: TGCAGTGCTAATCTTGGCTACACCTTC.

The sample holds a few counts of this clone. The gene calls are TRBV5-1 and TRBJ1-5; D is possibly TRBD1 (6 bases). The CDR3 sequence is 13 residues long. The V and J ends lost 4 bases and 6 bases respectively, with 11 bases between them. Germline lookup yields CDR1 SGHRS and CDR2 YFSETQ. CDR3 region: CASSLTGSQPQHF. As DNA, the CDR3 is TGCGCCAGCAGCCTAACAGGGAGTCAGCCCCAGCATTTT.

CDR3 in amino acids: CSVESRGSYNEQFF. CDR3 in DNA: TGCAGCGTTGAATCTAGGGGCTCCTACAATGAGCAGTTCTTC. The genes are TRBV29-1 and TRBJ2-1; D possibly corresponds to TRBD1 (5 bases). The CDR3 extends over 14 amino acids. Trimming took 2 bases from V and 0 from J, leaving 8 bases between them. Germline V CDR1 and CDR2: SQVTM, ANQGSEA.

The rearrangement links TRBV5-6 to TRBJ2-5; TRBD2 aligns across 9 bases. J was trimmed by 4 bases and V by 1 base; bases with no gene match: 8. Germline loops: CDR1 SGHDT, CDR2 YYEEEE. The CDR3 length is 16 residues. CDR3 loop: CASSLQRAGGSETQYF. In DNA, the CDR3 is TGTGCCAGCAGCTTGCAACGAGCGGGGGGCTCAGAGACCCAGTACTTC.

This clone came up a few times. The rearrangement links TRBV30 to TRBJ1-2; 10 nucleotides agree with TRBD1. Trimming took 3 bases from V and 8 from J; bases not matched to a gene: 12. CDR3 length equals 15 residues. Per the germline V gene, CDR1 is GTSNPN and CDR2 is SVGIG (reference sequence). The CDR3 DNA sequence: TGTGCCTGGAGCCTAACGACAGGGGGCGGTAACGGCTACACCTTC. Translation gives CAWSLTTGGGNGYTF.

This clone has more than one count but fewer than ten. This chain joins TRBV10-3 and TRBJ1-6; 7 positions match TRBD1. The CDR3 runs to 16 residues. Germline CDR1 ENHRY, CDR2 SYGVKD. V trimming: 5 bases; J trimming: 6 bases; junction bases outside the gene matches: 10. CDR3 coding DNA: TGTGCCATCAGTAACAGGGGACCTCACCGTAATTCACCCCTCCACTTT. Amino acid sequence: CAISNRGPHRNSPLHF.

This clone was counted a few times. The V and J genes are TRBV19 and TRBJ1-1, with D unresolved. Germline lookup yields CDR1 LNHDA and CDR2 SQIVND (reference sequence). The V gene lost 3 bases and the J gene lost 4 bases, with 6 bases spanning the gap. The CDR3 runs to 12 residues. CDR3 sequence (DNA): TGTGCCAGTAGTATGGGCATCACTGAAGCTTTCTTT. It translates to CASSMGITEAFF.

The chain recombines TRBV5-1 with TRBJ1-6; the match to TRBD1 covers 11 bases. Germline lookup yields CDR1 SGHRS and CDR2 YFSETQ. The CDR3 sequence is 19 residues long. V lost 1 base, J lost 6 bases, and 12 bases stayed unmatched. For the CDR3, the DNA is TGCGCCAGCAGCTTGAGTCTGGGACAGGGGGATAAGTTTAATTCACCCCTCCACTTT. It yields the protein CASSLSLGQGDKFNSPLHF.

This clone was counted only a few times. The chain joins TRBV28 to TRBJ2-4; tentative D call: TRBD1 (5 bases). The CDR3 is 13 residues long. V lost 2 bases to trimming and J lost 7 bases, with 9 bases between them. Germline CDR1 MDHEN, CDR2 SYDVKM. The CDR3 protein is CASSLQGSNIQYF. Here the CDR3 DNA reads TGTGCCAGCAGTTTACAGGGTAGCAACATTCAGTACTTC.

This chain joins TRBV19 and TRBJ1-4, with 8 bases aligning to TRBD1. CDR3 length: 15 amino acids. V was pared by 1 base and J by 7 bases, with 5 bases of the junction left unmatched. Per the germline V gene, CDR1 is LNHDA and CDR2 is SQIVND (reference sequence). CDR3 sequence reads: CASSIGLTGVEKLFF. CDR3 nucleotide sequence: TGTGCCAGTAGTATAGGATTGACAGGGGTTGAAAAACTGTTTTTT. The full variable domain, completed using reference TRBV19 and TRBJ1-4, is DGGITQSPKYLFRKEGQNVTLSCEQNLNHDAMYWYRQDPGQGLRLIYYSQIVNDFQKGDIAEGYSVSREKKESFPLTVTSAQKNPTAFYLCASSIGLTGVEKLFFGSGTQLSVL.

V usage is TRBV11-2 and J usage is TRBJ2-3; D perhaps matches TRBD2 (5 bases). The length of the CDR3 is 14 residues. Looked up from germline, CDR1 is SGHAT and CDR2 is FQNNGV. Trimming left V 2 bases short and J 5 bases short, with 11 bases between. CDR3 loop: CASSLLVGVDTQYF. DNA of the CDR3: TGTGCCAGCAGCTTACTAGTGGGAGTAGATACGCAGTATTTT.

In its sample, this clone was seen a few times. The chain uses TRBV2 and TRBJ1-2, with D perhaps matching TRBD1 (5 bases). V gave up 6 bases and J gave up 0 bases, with 14 bases separating them. Germline CDR1 and CDR2: SNHLY and FYNNEI. CDR3 length: 15 amino acids. The CDR3 sequence: CASRGAFRANYGYTF. The DNA of the CDR3 is TGTGCCAGCAGAGGAGCGTTCAGGGCTAACTATGGCTACACCTTC.

This clone appeared a few times. At one end the junction does not follow the germline gene, possibly because of a read error. Other DNA sequences in the sample encode the same CDR3. This chain joins TRBV6-5 and TRBJ2-2; 7 bases are a match to TRBD1. The CDR3 is 14 residues long. From germline, CDR1 is MNHEY and CDR2 SVGAGI. CDR3 in DNA: TGTGCCAGCAGTTTCCAGGGGCTCACAGGGGAGCTGTTTTTC. Translating gives CASSFQGLTGELFF.